This T cell receptor (beta chain) was captured by sequencing in a study of T cell responses to AZD1222 COVID-19 vaccine. Study context: Pooling covered second doses at about 4 or about 12 weeks. Findings and limits, study-wide: Close to half of all spike-specific TCRs reportedly target regions of the variants that are unmutated. Repertoire collection took place solely once the T cell response had peaked.

Looked up from germline, CDR1 is MNHEY and CDR2 is SVGAGI. With 6 bases removed from V and 10 bases from J, the gap between germline ends came to 19 bases. This CDR3 has 14 residues. Here immunoSEQ multiplex PCR was the method, and the copy in TCRdb shows in-frame clones only, minus some. Of some 90,000 clones in the sample, around 86% were seen once. A remark on this clone: Its antigen is undetermined.

The rearrangement joins TRBV6-5 to TRBJ2-1; D might be TRBD2 (5 bases). The sequence derives from an adult in good health. The sample consisted of peripheral blood, taken on day 0 of AZD1222 vaccination. The CDR3 DNA follows: TGTGCCAGCAGATTAGGCAGCGCGGGCCTGGAGCAGTTCTTC. Translating it yields CASRLGSAGLEQFF.